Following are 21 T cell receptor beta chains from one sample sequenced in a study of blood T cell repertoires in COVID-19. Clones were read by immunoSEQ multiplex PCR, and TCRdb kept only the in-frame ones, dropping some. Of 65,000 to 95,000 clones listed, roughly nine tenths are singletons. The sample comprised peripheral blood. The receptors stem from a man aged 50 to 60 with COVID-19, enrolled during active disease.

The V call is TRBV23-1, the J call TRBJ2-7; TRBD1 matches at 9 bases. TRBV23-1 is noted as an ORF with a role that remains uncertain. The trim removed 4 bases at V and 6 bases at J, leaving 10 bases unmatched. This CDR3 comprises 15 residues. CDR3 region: CASSPSGQGTIEQYV. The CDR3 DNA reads TGCGCCAGCAGTCCCTCGGGACAGGGTACTATCGAGCAGTACGTC.

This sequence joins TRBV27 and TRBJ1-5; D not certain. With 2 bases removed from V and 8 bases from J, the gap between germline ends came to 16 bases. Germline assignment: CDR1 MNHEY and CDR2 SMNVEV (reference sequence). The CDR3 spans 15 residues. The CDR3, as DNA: TGTGCCAGCAGTTTAGTCGGGGTTCCGGGGAAGCCCCAGCATTTT. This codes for CASSLVGVPGKPQHF.

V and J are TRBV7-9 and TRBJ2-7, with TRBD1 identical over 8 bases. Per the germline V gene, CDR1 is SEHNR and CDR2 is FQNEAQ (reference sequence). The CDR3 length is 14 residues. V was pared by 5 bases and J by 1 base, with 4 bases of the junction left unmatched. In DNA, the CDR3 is TGTGCCAGCAGCACCGACAGGGGATCCTACGAGCAGTACTTC. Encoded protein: CASSTDRGSYEQYF.

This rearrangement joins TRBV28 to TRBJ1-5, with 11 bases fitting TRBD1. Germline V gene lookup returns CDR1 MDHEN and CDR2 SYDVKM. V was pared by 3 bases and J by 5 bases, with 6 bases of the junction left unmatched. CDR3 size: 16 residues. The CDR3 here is CASSFRRTGGHQPQHF. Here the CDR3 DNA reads TGTGCCAGCAGTTTCCGCCGGACAGGGGGCCATCAGCCCCAGCATTTT.

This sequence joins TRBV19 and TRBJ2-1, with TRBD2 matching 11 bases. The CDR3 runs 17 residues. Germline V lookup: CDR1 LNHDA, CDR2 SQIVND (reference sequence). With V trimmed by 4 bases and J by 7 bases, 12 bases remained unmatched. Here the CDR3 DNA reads TGTGCCAGTAGTAGGGGACTAGCGGAGGCAAAAGGGAATGAGCAGTTCTTC. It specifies CASSRGLAEAKGNEQFF.

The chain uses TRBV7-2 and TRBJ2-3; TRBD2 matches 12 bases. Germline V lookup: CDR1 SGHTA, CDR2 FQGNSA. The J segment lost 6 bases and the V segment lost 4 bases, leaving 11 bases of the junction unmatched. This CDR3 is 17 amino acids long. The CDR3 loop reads CASSSLAGGPGADTQYF. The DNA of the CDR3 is TGTGCCAGCAGCTCCCTAGCGGGAGGGCCAGGGGCGGATACGCAGTATTTT.

DNA of the CDR3: TGTGCCAGTAGTGCGGGACAGGGCTACTATGGCTACACCTTC. It is translated as CASSAGQGYYGYTF. This rearrangement joins TRBV19 to TRBJ1-2, with TRBD1 identical over 9 bases. V dropped 5 bases and J dropped 3; count of bases not matched to a gene: 4. This CDR3 is 14 amino acids long. The germline V gene encodes CDR1 LNHDA and CDR2 SQIVND (reference sequence).

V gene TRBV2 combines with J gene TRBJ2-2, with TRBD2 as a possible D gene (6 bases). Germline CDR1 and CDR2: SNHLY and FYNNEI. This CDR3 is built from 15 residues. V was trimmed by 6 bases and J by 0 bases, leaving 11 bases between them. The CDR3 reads CASSVLASNTGELFF. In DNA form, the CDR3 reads TGTGCCAGCAGCGTTCTAGCGTCGAACACCGGGGAGCTGTTTTTT.

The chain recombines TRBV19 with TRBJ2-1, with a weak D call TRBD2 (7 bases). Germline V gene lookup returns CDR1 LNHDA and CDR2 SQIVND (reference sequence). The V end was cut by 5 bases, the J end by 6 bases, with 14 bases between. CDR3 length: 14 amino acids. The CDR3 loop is CASSSRGGPNEQFF. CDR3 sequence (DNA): TGTGCCAGTAGTTCTAGGGGGGGACCCAATGAGCAGTTCTTC.

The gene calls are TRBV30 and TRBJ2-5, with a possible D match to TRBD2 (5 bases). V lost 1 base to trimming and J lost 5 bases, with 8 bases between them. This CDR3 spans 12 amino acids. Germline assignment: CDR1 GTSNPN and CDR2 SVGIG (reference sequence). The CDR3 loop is CAWSGGGETQYF. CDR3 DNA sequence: TGTGCCTGGAGTGGAGGCGGGGAGACCCAGTACTTC.

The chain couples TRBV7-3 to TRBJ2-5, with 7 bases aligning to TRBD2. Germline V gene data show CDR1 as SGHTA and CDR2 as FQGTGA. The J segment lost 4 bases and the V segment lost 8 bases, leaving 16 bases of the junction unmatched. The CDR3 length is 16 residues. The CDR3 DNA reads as TGTGCCAGCCTCGGACTAGGCGGGAGTTTGAGAGAGACCCAGTACTTC. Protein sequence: CASLGLGGSLRETQYF.

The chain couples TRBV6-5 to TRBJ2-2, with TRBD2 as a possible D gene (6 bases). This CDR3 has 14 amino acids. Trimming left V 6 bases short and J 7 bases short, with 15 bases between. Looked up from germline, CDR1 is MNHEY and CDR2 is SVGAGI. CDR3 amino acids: CASSALLAGGELFF. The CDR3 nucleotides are TGTGCCAGCAGCGCTTTACTAGCCGGCGGGGAGCTGTTTTTT.

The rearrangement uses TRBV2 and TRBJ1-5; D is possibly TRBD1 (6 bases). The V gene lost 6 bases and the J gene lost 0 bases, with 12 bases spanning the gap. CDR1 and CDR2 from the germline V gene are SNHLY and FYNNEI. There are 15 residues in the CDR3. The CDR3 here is CASRGWTDSNQPQHF. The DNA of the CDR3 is TGTGCCAGCAGGGGGTGGACAGATAGCAATCAGCCCCAGCATTTT.

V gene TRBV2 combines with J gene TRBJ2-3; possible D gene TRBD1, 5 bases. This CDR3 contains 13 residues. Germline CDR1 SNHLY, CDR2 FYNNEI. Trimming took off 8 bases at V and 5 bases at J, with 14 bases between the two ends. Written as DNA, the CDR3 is TGTGCCAGCGCGGCAGGGTGGGTAGATACGCAGTATTTT. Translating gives CASAAGWVDTQYF.

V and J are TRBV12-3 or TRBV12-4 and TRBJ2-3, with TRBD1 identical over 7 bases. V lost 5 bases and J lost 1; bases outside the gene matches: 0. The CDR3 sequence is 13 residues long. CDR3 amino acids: CASSGTGTDTQYF. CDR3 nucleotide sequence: TGTGCCAGCAGTGGGACAGGCACAGATACGCAGTATTTT.

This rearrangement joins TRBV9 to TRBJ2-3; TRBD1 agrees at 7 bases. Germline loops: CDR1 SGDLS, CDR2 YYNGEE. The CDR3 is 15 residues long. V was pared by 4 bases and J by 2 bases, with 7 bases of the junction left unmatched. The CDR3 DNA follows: TGTGCCAGCAGCACCCCGACAGGGATCACAGATACGCAGTATTTT. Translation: CASSTPTGITDTQYF.

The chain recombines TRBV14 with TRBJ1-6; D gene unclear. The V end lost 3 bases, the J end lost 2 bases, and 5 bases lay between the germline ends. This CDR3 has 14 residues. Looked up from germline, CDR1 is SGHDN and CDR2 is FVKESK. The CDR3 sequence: CASSQGAYNSPLHF. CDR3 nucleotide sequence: TGTGCCAGCAGCCAGGGAGCCTATAATTCACCCCTCCACTTT. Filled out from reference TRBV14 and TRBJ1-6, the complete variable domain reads EAGVTQFPSHSVIEKGQTVTLRCDPISGHDNLYWYRRVMGKEIKFLLHFVKESKQDESGMPNNRFLAERTGGTYSTLKVQPAELEDSGVYFCASSQGAYNSPLHFGNGTRLTVT.

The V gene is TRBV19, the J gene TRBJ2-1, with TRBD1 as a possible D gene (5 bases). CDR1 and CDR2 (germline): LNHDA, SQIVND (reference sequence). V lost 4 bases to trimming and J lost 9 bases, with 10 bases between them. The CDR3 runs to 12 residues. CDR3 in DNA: TGTGCCAGTAGTAGGCAGGGAATTGAGCAGTTCTTC. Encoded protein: CASSRQGIEQFF.

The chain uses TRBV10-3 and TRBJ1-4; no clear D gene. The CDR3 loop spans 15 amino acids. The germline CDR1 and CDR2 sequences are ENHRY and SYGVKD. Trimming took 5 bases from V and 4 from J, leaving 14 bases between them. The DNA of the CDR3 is TGTGCCATCAGTCCCGGAGCAAGGAATAATGAAAAACTGTTTTTT. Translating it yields CAISPGARNNEKLFF.

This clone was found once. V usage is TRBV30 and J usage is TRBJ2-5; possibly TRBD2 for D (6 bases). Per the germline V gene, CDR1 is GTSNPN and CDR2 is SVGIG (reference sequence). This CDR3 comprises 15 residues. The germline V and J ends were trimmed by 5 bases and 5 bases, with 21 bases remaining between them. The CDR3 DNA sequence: TGTGCCTGGGTCCAATTTGGGGGGACGGCGGAGACCCAGTACTTC. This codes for CAWVQFGGTAETQYF.

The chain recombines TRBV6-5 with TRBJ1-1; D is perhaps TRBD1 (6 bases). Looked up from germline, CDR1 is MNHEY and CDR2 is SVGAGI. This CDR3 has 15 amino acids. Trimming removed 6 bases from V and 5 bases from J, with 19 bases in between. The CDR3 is CASRQRQVSGTEAFF. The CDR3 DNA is TGTGCCAGCAGACAAAGACAGGTTTCAGGTACTGAAGCTTTCTTT.